One sample yielded the 15 T cell receptor beta chains listed below, sequenced in a study of human T cells and chemical hapten exposure. TCRdb ran MiXCR on the RACE reads and lists one entry per CDR3 protein. Of 70,000 to 95,000 distinct CDR3 sequences listed, 6.6% were seen once; the top ten hold about 1.5%. Time point meaning: patch test 2, 6 weeks after DPC sensitization. The treatment here: therapeutic diphenylcyclopropenone sensitization with weekly scalp DPC. The source material was whole blood, sampled in connection with sensitization to the hapten diphenylcyclopropenone (DPC). The receptors stem from a woman aged 25-40 years with alopecia areata. Some clones in this sample may be carry-over from other donors' samples.

This clonotype was counted at least ten times. The chain employs TRBV20-1 and TRBJ2-7, with 7 positions matching TRBD1. The germline V gene encodes CDR1 DFQATT and CDR2 SNEGSKA (reference sequence). The CDR3 consists of 12 residues. V lost 7 bases and J lost 4; bases outside the gene matches: 7. The CDR3 DNA sequence: TGCAGTGGAACCGGGACAGATTACGAGCAGTACTTC. It yields the protein CSGTGTDYEQYF.

V is TRBV3-1 and J is TRBJ2-7; D gene uncertain. Trimming pared 2 bases from V and 2 bases from J, leaving 10 bases between. Germline V gene data show CDR1 as LGHDT and CDR2 as YNNKEL (reference sequence). The CDR3 totals 14 residues. For the CDR3, the DNA is TGTGCCAGCAGCCAACCCCCGGCAACCTACGAGCAGTACTTC. Amino acid sequence: CASSQPPATYEQYF.

This clonotype was detected only a few times. The chain is built from TRBV7-9 and TRBJ1-3; D is undetermined. The CDR3 consists of 16 residues. Germline V gene data show CDR1 as SEHNR and CDR2 as FQNEAQ (reference sequence). V was trimmed by 1 base and J by 0 bases, leaving 10 bases between them. The CDR3 loop is CASSLVGRISGNTIYF. For the CDR3, the DNA is TGTGCCAGCAGCTTAGTAGGGAGGATCTCTGGAAACACCATATATTTT.

This clonotype was counted at least ten times. The chain employs TRBV9 and TRBJ2-4; D not resolved. The CDR3 is 15 amino acids. Trimming took off 0 bases at V and 5 bases at J, with 12 bases between the two ends. The germline gives CDR1 SGDLS, CDR2 YYNGEE. The CDR3 is CASSVEWGTQNIQYF. The DNA of the CDR3 is TGTGCCAGCAGCGTAGAATGGGGAACCCAAAACATTCAGTACTTC.

This clonotype was seen at least ten times. This chain uses TRBV29-1 with TRBJ2-7; 8 bases are shared with TRBD1. The V and J ends lost 6 bases and 1 base, in that order; junction bases with no gene match: 2. Germline CDR1 reads SQVTM; CDR2 reads ANQGSEA. This CDR3 has 12 amino acids. CDR3 nucleotide sequence: TGCAGCGTGGGGGACAGGTCCTACGAGCAGTACTTC. This translates into CSVGDRSYEQYF.

The table lists this clonotype with many counts. J is TRBJ2-5 and V is TRBV6-5; 7 nucleotides align to TRBD2. Germline V CDR1 and CDR2: MNHEY, SVGAGI. Trimming removed 8 bases from V and 2 bases from J; junction bases left unmatched: 11. This CDR3 is 15 amino acids long. CDR3 in amino acids: CASRGVQEKQETQYF. CDR3 DNA sequence: TGTGCCAGCCGGGGGGTCCAGGAGAAACAAGAGACCCAGTACTTC.

This clonotype occurred a few times. The rearrangement joins TRBV7-3 to TRBJ2-6; D is ambiguous. The CDR3 is 16 amino acids. Between the trimmed V and J ends, which lost 8 bases and 0 bases, there was a span of 14 bases. Germline-derived CDR1 and CDR2 are SGHTA and FQGTGA. For the CDR3, the DNA is TGTGCCAGCGCTTGGACCGAGGTCTCTGGGGCCAACGTCCTGACTTTC. Translation: CASAWTEVSGANVLTF.

This clonotype has only a few counts. The chain employs TRBV6-5 and TRBJ1-6; D may be TRBD1 (6 bases). The V and J ends lost 7 bases and 10 bases respectively, with 17 bases between them. Germline CDR1 and CDR2: MNHEY and SVGAGI. The CDR3 totals 14 residues. The CDR3 protein is CASTYSGEGSPLHF. Written as DNA, the CDR3 is TGTGCCAGCACCTACTCAGGGGAGGGATCACCCCTCCACTTT.

The chain recombines TRBV5-1 with TRBJ2-5; D is undetermined. Trimming took off 1 base at V and 2 bases at J, with 9 bases between the two ends. The CDR3 spans 14 residues. Germline loops: CDR1 SGHRS, CDR2 YFSETQ. CDR3 DNA sequence: TGCGCCAGCAGCTTGATCAGCGAGCAAGAGACCCAGTACTTC. This gives the protein CASSLISEQETQYF.

This chain joins TRBV7-2 and TRBJ2-5, with 10 bases fitting TRBD1. The junction had 5 bases not matched to a gene; V was cut back by 4 bases and J by 3 bases. CDR3 length equals 15 residues. The germline CDR1 and CDR2 sequences are SGHTA and FQGNSA. In DNA, the CDR3 is TGTGCCAGCAGCTCGACCGGGACAGGGGAAGAGACCCAGTACTTC. Protein: CASSSTGTGEETQYF.

This clonotype was detected ten times or more. The chain is built from TRBV20-1 and TRBJ1-5; TRBD1 agrees at 7 bases. J lost 3 bases, V lost 3 bases, and 8 bases had no gene match. Germline lookup yields CDR1 DFQATT and CDR2 SNEGSKA (reference sequence). This CDR3 is 15 amino acids long. CDR3 sequence: CSASPMTGSNQPQHF. The CDR3 DNA reads TGCAGTGCTAGTCCGATGACAGGGTCCAATCAGCCCCAGCATTTT.

The gene calls are TRBV24-1 and TRBJ1-5; no clear D gene. The CDR3 consists of 12 residues. The ends were cut back, 3 bases at V and 4 bases at J, with 3 bases in the middle. Germline V gene lookup returns CDR1 KGHDR and CDR2 SFDVKD. The DNA for the CDR3 is TGTGCCACCAGTGATGGAAATCAGCCCCAGCATTTT. Protein: CATSDGNQPQHF.

This clonotype was picked up a small number of times. This chain uses TRBV27 with TRBJ2-3, with 9 nucleotides matching TRBD2. Germline V gives CDR1 MNHEY, CDR2 SMNVEV (reference sequence). The length of the CDR3 is 18 residues. V lost 6 bases, J lost 2 bases, and 15 bases stayed unmatched. CDR3 residues: CASRCPASGASFTDTQYF. The CDR3 bases are TGTGCCAGCAGGTGTCCCGCTAGCGGGGCCTCCTTCACAGATACGCAGTATTTT.

This clonotype has a count of ten or more. The gene calls are TRBV20-1 and TRBJ2-1; a weak D match, TRBD2 (6 bases). The CDR3 covers 22 residues. V lost 2 bases and J lost 7, with 39 bases in between. Germline values: CDR1 DFQATT, CDR2 SNEGSKA (reference sequence). This CDR3 reads CSARPPGPGGAGRVLKGNEQFF. CDR3 nucleotides: TGCAGTGCTAGACCGCCTGGTCCTGGCGGGGCGGGGAGAGTTTTAAAGGGGAATGAGCAGTTCTTC.

Many counts were recorded for this clonotype. The chain couples TRBV20-1 to TRBJ2-1; D gene ambiguous. The CDR3 sequence is 13 residues long. Germline loops: CDR1 DFQATT, CDR2 SNEGSKA (reference sequence). The V end lost 5 bases, the J end lost 9 bases, and 17 bases lay between the germline ends. CDR3 in DNA: TGCAGTGCTCTCCTCCCGGGTTTGGGTGAGCAGTTCTTC. Amino acid sequence: CSALLPGLGEQFF.